This TCR beta chain appears in the sequencing data of a study of radiation and T cells in renal cell carcinoma. Whole-study context: Nephrectomy followed 15 Gy stereotactic body radiation by 4 weeks. Whole-study results and caveats: From baseline, blood top tumor clonotypes peaked at 2 weeks post-radiation.

Time point noted: blood 2 weeks post-SBRT. Treatment defined: 15 Gy SBRT to primary tumor, nephrectomy 4 weeks later. The tumor was a clear cell renal cell carcinoma. Sequenced by immunoSEQ multiplex PCR; TCRdb stores in-frame clones only, minus some. The data show some 150,000 clones, approximately 86% seen once. Deletions cut 5 bases from V and 9 bases from J, with 20 bases between. The CDR3 spans 15 residues. Germline CDR1 is SEHNR and CDR2 is FQNEAQ (reference sequence). Notes on this clone: What it binds is not known.

The clonotype originates from a woman between 50 and 59 years old with renal cell carcinoma. This chain uses TRBV7-9 with TRBJ2-1; D call uncertain. Here the sequenced sample was blood, taken from a patient whose treatment included radiotherapy and nephrectomy. The CDR3 loop is CASSEELEPRGEQFF. The CDR3, as DNA: TGTGCCAGCAGCGAGGAGCTGGAGCCTAGAGGTGAGCAGTTCTTC.